What follows are 12 T cell receptor beta chains derived from one specimen sequenced in a study of blood T cell repertoires in COVID-19 (TCRdb year 2020). Library method: the immunoSEQ multiplex PCR assay. In TCRdb, the immuneACCESS table is reduced to in-frame sequences with V and J assigned. These tables do not hold every clone; where another copy was compared, an unresolved V gene accounts for under half, and the others remain unexplained. In this sample the table shows around 500,000 clones, 75% to 90% of which occur a single time. Of the sample, roughly 3.1% falls within the top ten clones. The sequencing input was peripheral blood. The receptor source for this set is a human donor in a cohort sampled during active COVID-19.

The chain is built from TRBV11-2 and TRBJ2-1, with 10 bases aligning to TRBD2. Germline V gene data show CDR1 as SGHAT and CDR2 as FQNNGV. With 5 bases clipped from V and 10 bases from J, the junction kept 14 bases outside the gene matches. The CDR3 loop spans 16 amino acids. The CDR3 nucleotides read TGTGCCAGCAGCCCAGCGGGAGGGCCTTTTAATTTGGAGCAGTTCTTC. Amino acid sequence: CASSPAGGPFNLEQFF.

This chain links TRBV28 with TRBJ1-2; 8 positions match TRBD1. After removal of 11 bases from V and 2 bases from J, the junction contained 19 bases not matched to a gene. This CDR3 has 17 residues. Germline CDR1 and CDR2: MDHEN and SYDVKM. In nucleotides, the CDR3 is TGTGCCTACTCTTCTTGGACAGGGAGGAGTGGGAACTATGGCTACACCTTC. Translation: CAYSSWTGRSGNYGYTF.

J is TRBJ1-2 and V is TRBV28; 11 bases fit TRBD1. CDR1 and CDR2 (germline): MDHEN, SYDVKM. V shed 6 bases and J 7 bases; nucleotides not matched to a gene: 4. CDR3 length equals 13 residues. CDR3 loop: CASRRTGGSGYTF. CDR3 bases: TGTGCCAGCAGGCGGACAGGGGGCAGTGGCTACACCTTC.

J is TRBJ2-7 and V is TRBV29-1, with TRBD1 matching over 10 bases. CDR1 and CDR2 from the germline V gene are SQVTM and ANQGSEA. The CDR3 runs 14 residues. V shed 6 bases and J 1 base; nucleotides not matched to a gene: 6. CDR3 region: CSVADRGRSYEQYF. The CDR3 DNA is TGCAGCGTCGCTGACAGGGGGCGTTCCTACGAGCAGTACTTC.

The rearrangement joins TRBV9 to TRBJ2-5; D is ambiguous. CDR3 size: 14 residues. V was pared by 4 bases and J by 3 bases, with 13 bases between. The V gene's germline CDR1 is SGDLS and CDR2 YYNGEE. CDR3 sequence reads: CASSSGPSKETQYF. CDR3 DNA: TGTGCCAGCAGCTCAGGCCCGTCGAAAGAGACCCAGTACTTC.

As concerns this clone: An end of the junction differs from the germline gene, which may be a read error. This rearrangement joins TRBV7-7 to TRBJ2-2, with 13 positions matching TRBD2. The CDR3 extends over 18 amino acids. Germline V gene data show CDR1 as SSHAT and CDR2 as FNYEAQ (reference sequence). CDR3 region: CASSPGTSGTDSTGELFF. The CDR3 DNA is TGTGCTAGCAGCCCCGGGACTAGCGGGACTGACTCCACCGGGGAGCTGTTTTTT.

The rearrangement joins TRBV5-6 to TRBJ2-7; possibly TRBD2 for D (6 bases). The CDR3 has 14 residues. V gave up 4 bases and J gave up 2 bases, with 13 bases separating them. The germline CDR1 and CDR2 sequences are SGHDT and YYEEEE. The CDR3 is CASSTTRYPYEQYF. The CDR3 DNA follows: TGTGCCAGCAGCACGACTAGATACCCCTACGAGCAGTACTTC.

The chain combines TRBV30 with TRBJ1-5; 9 nucleotides agree with TRBD1. The germline V gene encodes CDR1 GTSNPN and CDR2 SVGIG (reference sequence). CDR3 size: 15 residues. Unmatched junction bases numbered 5, after V lost 3 bases and J lost 2 bases. DNA of the CDR3: TGTGCCTGGAGAGAGACAGGGGGTCGCAATCAGCCCCAGCATTTT. It specifies CAWRETGGRNQPQHF.

This clone was recorded a few times. The V call is TRBV5-1, the J call TRBJ2-3, with 11 bases aligning to TRBD2. CDR3 length: 17 residues. V gave up 4 bases and J gave up 1 base; unmatched junction bases: 8. In germline, CDR1 is SGHRS, CDR2 YFSETQ. The CDR3 nucleotides are TGCGCCAGCAGCGCCCGATCGACTAGCGGGGGCACAGATACGCAGTATTTT. Amino acid sequence: CASSARSTSGGTDTQYF.

This clone was seen only a few times. The J gene is TRBJ1-2, the V gene TRBV19, with TRBD1 identical over 9 bases. Germline loops: CDR1 LNHDA, CDR2 SQIVND (reference sequence). Trimming cost V 6 bases and J 8 bases; bases outside gene matches: 7. CDR3 size: 13 residues. CDR3 nucleotides: TGTGCCAGTAGGGACAGGGGAGTTGTGGGCTACACCTTC. This gives the protein CASRDRGVVGYTF.

The chain carries TRBV5-1 and TRBJ2-7; weak D call: TRBD1 (5 bases). The length of the CDR3 is 12 residues. V was shortened by 8 bases and J by 1 base, with 10 bases between the two germline ends. CDR1 SGHRS and CDR2 YFSETQ come from the germline V gene. DNA of the CDR3: TGCGCCAGACCTCGGACATCCTACGAGCAGTACTTC. Translation: CARPRTSYEQYF. The whole variable domain, filled in from reference TRBV5-1 and TRBJ2-7, reads KAGVTQTPRYLIKTRGQQVTLSCSPISGHRSVSWYQQTPGQGLQFLFEYFSETQRNKGNFPGRFSGRQFSNSRSEMNVSTLELGDSALYLCARPRTSYEQYFGPGTRLTVT.

J is TRBJ2-1 and V is TRBV28; the match to TRBD1 covers 9 bases. J gave up 5 bases and V 0 bases, and 2 bases lay outside the gene matches. The CDR3 is 15 residues long. CDR1 and CDR2 from the germline V gene are MDHEN and SYDVKM. This CDR3 is CASSLWTGGNNEQFF. CDR3 in DNA: TGTGCCAGCAGTTTATGGACAGGGGGTAACAATGAGCAGTTCTTC. The variable domain in full, completed from reference TRBV28 and TRBJ2-1, reads DVKVTQSSRYLVKRTGEKVFLECVQDMDHENMFWYRQDPGLGLRLIYFSYDVKMKEKGDIPEGYSVSREKKERFSLILESASTNQTSMYLCASSLWTGGNNEQFFGPGTRLTVL.